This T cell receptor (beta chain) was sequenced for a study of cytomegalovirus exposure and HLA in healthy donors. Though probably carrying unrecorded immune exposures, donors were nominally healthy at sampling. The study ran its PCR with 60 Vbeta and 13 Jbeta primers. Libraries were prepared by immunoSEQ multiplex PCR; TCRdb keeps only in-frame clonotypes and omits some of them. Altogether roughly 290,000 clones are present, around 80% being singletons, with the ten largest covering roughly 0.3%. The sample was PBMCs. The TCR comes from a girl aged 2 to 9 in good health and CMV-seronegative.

The CDR3, as DNA: TGTGCCAGCAATTTACAGGCAACTAATGAAAAACTGTTTTTT. Protein product: CASNLQATNEKLFF. V usage is TRBV6-6 and J usage is TRBJ1-4; possible D gene TRBD1, 5 bases. Germline-derived CDR1 and CDR2 are MNHNY and SVGAGI (reference sequence). CDR3 length: 14 residues. With 7 bases removed from V and 0 bases from J, the gap between germline ends came to 9 bases.